Below, 25 T cell receptor beta chains from the same sample are listed, as sequenced in a study of beta chain features in type 1 diabetes. Of the isolated RNA, all was reverse transcribed, and so the sequenced material was expressed TCRB transcripts. Assay: immunoSEQ multiplex PCR; the TCRdb copy retains only in-frame clones and omits some. The data show just over 450,000 clones, with roughly 30% seen just once and around 0.065% held by the top ten. Sequenced: naive CD4+ T cells from blood. The receptors come from a man aged 18 to 29 in good health.

This sequence joins TRBV9 and TRBJ2-5, with 11 bases lining up with TRBD2. The CDR3 runs to 17 residues. The ends lost 0 bases at V and 5 bases at J; junction bases unmatched: 9. The germline gives CDR1 SGDLS, CDR2 YYNGEE. CDR3 bases: TGTGCCAGCAGCGTAGAGGCTAGCGGGAGGAGGGGGGAGACCCAGTACTTC. This translates into CASSVEASGRRGETQYF.

This clone appeared a few times. The gene calls are TRBV9 and TRBJ2-1; D is uncertain. V lost 4 bases and J 4 bases, leaving 12 bases between the germline ends. The CDR3 runs 14 residues. CDR1 is SGDLS and CDR2 is YYNGEE in the germline V gene. The CDR3 DNA reads TGTGCCAGCAGCACAAGACTCGCGTACAATGAGCAGTTCTTC. It encodes CASSTRLAYNEQFF. Combining the CDR3 with reference TRBV9 and TRBJ2-1 gives the whole variable domain DSGVTQTPKHLITATGQRVTLRCSPRSGDLSVYWYQQSLDQGLQFLIQYYNGEERAKGNILERFSAQQFPDLHSELNLSSLELGDSALYFCASSTRLAYNEQFFGPGTRLTVL.

This clone was seen a handful of times. The chain has TRBV29-1 and TRBJ2-2; unclear D gene. Germline assignment: CDR1 SQVTM and CDR2 ANQGSEA. The V and J ends lost 3 bases and 5 bases respectively, with 10 bases between them. CDR3 length equals 13 residues. CDR3 in DNA: TGCAGCGTTGATACAAGGCAGACCGGGGAGCTGTTTTTT. It encodes CSVDTRQTGELFF.

This chain links TRBV28 with TRBJ2-7; no reliable D call. Trimming took 7 bases from V and 7 from J, leaving 11 bases between them. Germline CDR1 MDHEN, CDR2 SYDVKM. The CDR3 spans 11 residues. The CDR3 region has the DNA TGTGCCAGCAAACTTGATTCGGAGCAGTACTTC. Its protein product is CASKLDSEQYF.

The chain has TRBV7-3 and TRBJ2-7; TRBD2 matches 7 bases. From germline, CDR1 is SGHTA and CDR2 FQGTGA. The CDR3 covers 15 residues. The ends lost 5 bases at V and 3 bases at J; junction bases unmatched: 10. CDR3 loop: CASSKSSGTGYEQYF. DNA for the CDR3: TGTGCCAGCAGCAAGAGCAGCGGGACGGGCTACGAGCAGTACTTC.

The CDR3 DNA reads TGCAGCGGCGTCCGGGACAGGGGAAACATTCAGTACTTC. As protein: CSGVRDRGNIQYF. This chain connects TRBV29-1 to TRBJ2-4; 10 bases match TRBD1. The junction had 6 bases not matched to a gene; V was cut back by 7 bases and J by 6 bases. This CDR3 contains 13 residues. Germline-derived CDR1 and CDR2 are SQVTM and ANQGSEA.

There are a few counts of this clone. The rearrangement joins TRBV28 to TRBJ2-4, with TRBD1 matching 10 bases. Germline V gives CDR1 MDHEN, CDR2 SYDVKM. With V trimmed by 5 bases and J by 5 bases, 0 bases remained unmatched. There are 13 residues in the CDR3. The CDR3 here is CASSGQGENIQYF. The CDR3 nucleotides read TGTGCCAGCAGTGGACAGGGGGAAAACATTCAGTACTTC.

This clone was seen only a few times. The chain recombines TRBV7-2 with TRBJ2-1; D unclear. Trimming removed 5 bases from V and 6 bases from J, with 8 bases in between. Germline-derived CDR1 and CDR2 are SGHTA and FQGNSA. CDR3 length: 12 residues. For the CDR3, the DNA is TGTGCCAGCAGCCGTAAATTCAATGAGCAGTTCTTC. Its protein is CASSRKFNEQFF.

This clone has more than one count but fewer than ten. DNA of the CDR3: TGTGCCATCAGTGGGACTAGCGGGACCTACAATGAGCAGTTCTTC. Amino acid sequence: CAISGTSGTYNEQFF. The rearrangement uses TRBV10-3 and TRBJ2-1; 12 bases align to TRBD2. The germline gives CDR1 ENHRY, CDR2 SYGVKD. V was clipped by 4 bases and J by 2 bases; unmatched bases: 0. CDR3 length: 15 amino acids.

The rearrangement joins TRBV18 to TRBJ2-4, with a tentative D call TRBD2 (6 bases). The germline gives CDR1 KGHSH, CDR2 LQKENI. The length of the CDR3 is 15 residues. Trimming took 2 bases from V and 8 from J, leaving 16 bases between them. In DNA form, the CDR3 reads TGTGCCAGCTCACCAACCGGGACTCTGGTAGACATTCAGTACTTC. Its protein product is CASSPTGTLVDIQYF.

In this sample, this clone turned up a few times. The J gene is TRBJ2-5, the V gene TRBV11-2, with 10 bases identical to TRBD2. With the DNA end fitting TRBJ2-7 better, the J assignment may be wrong. Germline V gene lookup returns CDR1 SGHAT and CDR2 FQNNGV. The CDR3 contains 15 residues. CDR3 nucleotides: TGTGCCAGCAGCCCTGGACTAGCGGCTCCTTACGAGCAGTACTTC. Translation gives CASSPGLAAPYEQYF.

V is TRBV18 and J is TRBJ2-1; a possible D gene is TRBD2 (6 bases). V was trimmed by 7 bases and J by 0 bases, leaving 22 bases between them. Germline assignment: CDR1 KGHSH and CDR2 LQKENI. The CDR3 covers 18 residues. In DNA, the CDR3 is TGTGCCAGCTGCCCGCGTCTAGCGAACGCGAGCTCCTACAATGAGCAGTTCTTC. It yields the protein CASCPRLANASSYNEQFF.

This clone was seen a handful of times. This chain connects TRBV28 to TRBJ2-1, with D possibly called TRBD1 or TRBD2 (5 bases each). Germline loops: CDR1 MDHEN, CDR2 SYDVKM. The length of the CDR3 is 17 residues. With 0 bases removed from V and 5 bases from J, the gap between germline ends came to 17 bases. The CDR3 DNA sequence: TGTGCCAGCAGTTTATGGAAGGGGACCCTAACTCACAATGAGCAGTTCTTC. Translation gives CASSLWKGTLTHNEQFF.

The chain recombines TRBV5-6 with TRBJ2-1, with D hard to call. V dropped 2 bases and J dropped 7 bases, with 7 bases sitting between them. From germline, CDR1 is SGHDT and CDR2 YYEEEE. The CDR3 spans 12 residues. The DNA for the CDR3 is TGTGCCAGCAGCTTTAGGGTGAATGAGCAGTTCTTC. It is translated as CASSFRVNEQFF.

V and J are TRBV30 and TRBJ2-3; D not certain. With 2 bases removed from V and 4 bases from J, the gap between germline ends came to 7 bases. This CDR3 has 12 residues. Germline V gives CDR1 GTSNPN, CDR2 SVGIG (reference sequence). CDR3 protein: CAWSPSPDTQYF. CDR3 coding DNA: TGTGCCTGGAGTCCTTCCCCAGATACGCAGTATTTT.

This clone was seen more than once but under ten times. The V gene is TRBV14, the J gene TRBJ2-3, with TRBD1 matching 7 bases. V trimming: 4 bases; J trimming: 0 bases; junction bases outside the gene matches: 10. Germline CDR1 SGHDN, CDR2 FVKESK. CDR3 length: 17 residues. The CDR3 protein is CASSPRLTGFSTDTQYF. DNA for the CDR3: TGTGCCAGCAGCCCCCGACTGACAGGGTTTAGCACAGATACGCAGTATTTT.

This clone was detected a few times. The V and J genes are TRBV25-1 and TRBJ2-1; D may match TRBD1 or TRBD2 (5 bases each). V lost 4 bases, J lost 0 bases, and 19 bases lay in between. This CDR3 is built from 18 residues. The germline gives CDR1 MGHDK, CDR2 SYGVNS. The CDR3 DNA reads TGTGCCAGCAGTGGGATCCCGGGGACGCGAAGCTCCTACAATGAGCAGTTCTTC. This encodes CASSGIPGTRSSYNEQFF.

The chain employs TRBV15 and TRBJ2-3; D unclear. V lost 3 bases and J 4 bases, leaving 5 bases between the germline ends. This CDR3 has 12 amino acids. Germline V lookup: CDR1 LNHNV, CDR2 YYDKDF (reference sequence). This chain's CDR3 is CATSSVADTQYF. The CDR3, as DNA: TGTGCCACCAGCAGCGTAGCAGATACGCAGTATTTT.

Only a few counts were recorded for this clone. CDR3 region: CASSPVSGSGNEQYF. The CDR3 DNA is TGTGCCAGCTCACCAGTGAGCGGGAGTGGAAACGAGCAGTACTTC. This rearrangement joins TRBV18 to TRBJ2-7, with TRBD2 matching over 8 bases. After removal of 2 bases from V and 5 bases from J, the junction contained 8 bases not matched to a gene. The length of the CDR3 is 15 residues. From germline, CDR1 is KGHSH and CDR2 LQKENI.

This chain joins TRBV5-6 and TRBJ2-6; D gene uncertain. Germline CDR1 reads SGHDT; CDR2 reads YYEEEE. This CDR3 is built from 14 residues. The V gene lost 4 bases and the J gene lost 1 base, with 6 bases spanning the gap. The CDR3 loop reads CASSLPSGANVLTF. CDR3 in DNA: TGTGCCAGCAGCCTTCCTTCTGGGGCCAACGTCCTGACTTTC. Full variable domain (outside the CDR3, taken from reference TRBV5-6 and TRBJ2-6): DAGVTQSPTHLIKTRGQQVTLRCSPKSGHDTVSWYQQALGQGPQFIFQYYEEEERQRGNFPDRFSGHQFPNYSSELNVNALLLGDSALYLCASSLPSGANVLTFGAGSRLTVL.

This chain links TRBV7-9 with TRBJ1-5; D is perhaps TRBD1 (5 bases). This CDR3 spans 15 amino acids. CDR1 SEHNR and CDR2 FQNEAQ come from the germline V gene (reference sequence). Between the trimmed V and J ends, which lost 5 bases and 3 bases, there was a span of 14 bases. In DNA, the CDR3 is TGTGCCAGCAGCCCTGCCGGGGGTGCCAATCAGCCCCAGCATTTT. Its translation: CASSPAGGANQPQHF.

V is TRBV25-1 and J is TRBJ2-5, with D possibly matching TRBD2 (6 bases). Germline V gene lookup returns CDR1 MGHDK and CDR2 SYGVNS. The CDR3 spans 12 residues. V was cut by 7 bases and J by 4 bases, with 10 bases left in between. CDR3 sequence (DNA): TGTGCCAGCATGGCGGGACCAGAGACCCAGTACTTC. This codes for CASMAGPETQYF. Complete variable domain (other parts from reference TRBV25-1 and TRBJ2-5): EADIYQTPRYLVIGTGKKITLECSQTMGHDKMYWYQQDPGMELHLIHYSYGVNSTEKGDLSSESTVSRIRTEHFPLTLESARPSHTSQYLCASMAGPETQYFGPGTRLLVL.

The J gene is TRBJ2-1, the V gene TRBV18; the match to TRBD2 covers 7 bases. Trimming took 2 bases from V and 5 from J; bases not matched to a gene: 6. CDR1 and CDR2 from the germline V gene are KGHSH and LQKENI. The CDR3 covers 15 residues. The CDR3 DNA is TGTGCCAGCTCACCAACTGACCGGGGGGACAATGAGCAGTTCTTC. It yields the protein CASSPTDRGDNEQFF.

The rearrangement joins TRBV2 to TRBJ1-2; 7 bases map to TRBD1. V was clipped by 7 bases and J by 4 bases; unmatched bases: 6. The CDR3 length is 13 residues. The germline V gene has CDR1 SNHLY and CDR2 FYNNEI. CDR3 nucleotide sequence: TGTGCCAGCAAACGGACAGGACTCTATGGCTACACCTTC. It yields the protein CASKRTGLYGYTF.

This clone has only a few counts. This chain connects TRBV6-5 to TRBJ2-7, with 10 bases matching TRBD2. V lost 4 bases and J lost 4; bases outside the gene matches: 10. Per the germline V gene, CDR1 is MNHEY and CDR2 is SVGAGI. The CDR3 extends over 16 amino acids. The CDR3 nucleotides are TGTGCCAGCAGTTCTGGTCTAGCGGGAGTGCGGTACGAGCAGTACTTC. Protein sequence: CASSSGLAGVRYEQYF.